Listed below are T cell receptor beta chains from one sample, sequenced in a study of blood T cell repertoires in COVID-19. Libraries were prepared by immunoSEQ multiplex PCR; TCRdb keeps only in-frame clonotypes and omits some of them. The sample yields a few hundred thousand clones, 65% to 90% seen once. Specimen: peripheral blood. The source is a man between 50 and 59 years old with active or convalescent COVID-19. Both conserved end residues are part of each CDR3. Fields, in order: V gene, clone size, D gene, J gene, CDR3 DNA, CDR3 protein. D genes are given only for firm matches. A row's size may be missing; if present it is once, few, many or a size class.

v_gene: TRBV27; abundance: NA; d_gene: TRBD1; j_gene: TRBJ2-7; CDR3nt: TGTGCCAGCAGCCTATCCAGGGGGTTCAGTCGCGAGCAGTACTTC; CDR3aa: CASSLSRGFSREQYF
v_gene: TRBV5-5; abundance: NA; d_gene: NA; j_gene: TRBJ1-3; CDR3nt: TGTGCCAGCAGCTTGGTACCAGGGAAAGACACCATATATTTT; CDR3aa: CASSLVPGKDTIYF
v_gene: TRBV5-6; abundance: NA; d_gene: TRBD1; j_gene: TRBJ2-7; CDR3nt: TGTGCCAGCAATCACAGGGGTCGATACGAGCAGTACTTC; CDR3aa: CASNHRGRYEQYF
v_gene: TRBV7-9; abundance: NA; d_gene: TRBD2; j_gene: TRBJ2-1; CDR3nt: TGTGCCAGCAGCTCCTGGGGGGGGAGTGAGCAGTTCTTC; CDR3aa: CASSSWGGSEQFF
v_gene: TRBV2; abundance: once; d_gene: NA; j_gene: TRBJ1-2; CDR3nt: TGTGCCAGCAGCTCAGACTATGGCTACACCTTC; CDR3aa: CASSSDYGYTF
v_gene: TRBV19; abundance: NA; d_gene: NA; j_gene: TRBJ1-1; CDR3nt: TGTGCCAGTAGTATGTCACATTGGTCTGAAGCTTTCTTT; CDR3aa: CASSMSHWSEAFF
v_gene: TRBV5-8; abundance: few; d_gene: TRBD2; j_gene: TRBJ2-2; CDR3nt: TGTGCCAGCAGGTCGACTAGCGGGGGAAACACCGGGGAGCTGTTTTTT; CDR3aa: CASRSTSGGNTGELFF
v_gene: TRBV11-2; abundance: NA; d_gene: TRBD1; j_gene: TRBJ1-3; CDR3nt: TGTGCCAGCAGCTTAGTACCCCCACAGGGGGTATTAAGAGGCACCATATATTTT; CDR3aa: CASSLVPPQGVLRGTIYF
v_gene: TRBV4-1; abundance: few; d_gene: NA; j_gene: TRBJ1-5; CDR3nt: TGCGCCAGCAGCCTGCAGGGTGACCCTAATCAGCCCCAGCATTTT; CDR3aa: CASSLQGDPNQPQHF
v_gene: TRBV5-6; abundance: NA; d_gene: NA; j_gene: TRBJ1-1; CDR3nt: TGTGCCAGCAGCTCCGGAATTACAGGAGGGGTCACTGAAGCTTTCTTT; CDR3aa: CASSSGITGGVTEAFF
v_gene: TRBV5-5; abundance: NA; d_gene: NA; j_gene: TRBJ1-4; CDR3nt: TGTGCCAGCAGCTTGCGGACAAGTAATGAAAAACTGTTTTTT; CDR3aa: CASSLRTSNEKLFF
v_gene: TRBV6-2/TRBV6-3; abundance: NA; d_gene: NA; j_gene: TRBJ2-3; CDR3nt: TGTGCCAGCAGCAGGAGGTCTTCACTAATTAGCACAGATACGCAGTATTTT; CDR3aa: CASSRRSSLISTDTQYF
v_gene: TRBV15; abundance: NA; d_gene: NA; j_gene: TRBJ1-6; CDR3nt: TGTGCCACCAACTCAGGAGGTCTCTGGGATTCACCCCTCCACTTT; CDR3aa: CATNSGGLWDSPLHF
v_gene: TRBV5-1; abundance: once; d_gene: NA; j_gene: TRBJ2-1; CDR3nt: TGCGCCAGCAGCTTGGACCATTATAGTGATGAGCAGTTCTTC; CDR3aa: CASSLDHYSDEQFF
v_gene: TRBV7-2; abundance: NA; d_gene: TRBD1; j_gene: TRBJ1-5; CDR3nt: TGTGCCAGCAGCTTAGGGGGACAGGTAAGGCAGCCCCAGCATTTT; CDR3aa: CASSLGGQVRQPQHF
v_gene: TRBV6-5; abundance: NA; d_gene: TRBD1; j_gene: TRBJ2-1; CDR3nt: TGTGCCAGCAGTTTCGACAGGGTACGCAATGAGCAGTTCTTC; CDR3aa: CASSFDRVRNEQFF
v_gene: TRBV19; abundance: NA; d_gene: TRBD2; j_gene: TRBJ2-1; CDR3nt: TGTGCCAGTAGTATAGGACGGGGGGGCCTCAATGAGCAGTTCTTC; CDR3aa: CASSIGRGGLNEQFF
v_gene: TRBV7-2; abundance: NA; d_gene: NA; j_gene: TRBJ1-4; CDR3nt: TGTGCCAGCAGCTTAATCCAGAATGAAAAACTGTTTTTT; CDR3aa: CASSLIQNEKLFF
v_gene: TRBV7-2; abundance: NA; d_gene: TRBD1; j_gene: TRBJ2-3; CDR3nt: TGTGCCAGCCGTACAGGGGTTACAGATACGCAGTATTTT; CDR3aa: CASRTGVTDTQYF
v_gene: TRBV6-6; abundance: NA; d_gene: NA; j_gene: TRBJ1-2; CDR3nt: TGTGCCAGCACCCAAGCGGGGGCAGGGGTTAACTATGGCTACACCTTC; CDR3aa: CASTQAGAGVNYGYTF
v_gene: TRBV19; abundance: NA; d_gene: TRBD2; j_gene: TRBJ2-4; CDR3nt: TGTGCCACTAGCGGGAGTACTCTAACCAAAAACATTCAGTACTTC; CDR3aa: CATSGSTLTKNIQYF
v_gene: TRBV9; abundance: NA; d_gene: TRBD2; j_gene: TRBJ2-2; CDR3nt: TGTGCCAGCAGCGTAGAACCAGCGGGAGGCACCGGGGAGCTGTTTTTT; CDR3aa: CASSVEPAGGTGELFF
v_gene: TRBV4-2; abundance: few; d_gene: TRBD1; j_gene: TRBJ2-5; CDR3nt: TGTGCCAGCAGCCCTCTGGGACAGGGGGCGCAGGAGACCCAGTACTTC; CDR3aa: CASSPLGQGAQETQYF
v_gene: TRBV2; abundance: NA; d_gene: TRBD2; j_gene: TRBJ2-1; CDR3nt: TGTGCCAGCAGTGAACGGGAGGGCTCCTACAATGAGCAGTTCTTC; CDR3aa: CASSEREGSYNEQFF
v_gene: TRBV6-5; abundance: NA; d_gene: TRBD2; j_gene: TRBJ2-7; CDR3nt: TGTGCCAGCAGCGTTAGCGGGGGGGGGCTCGAGCAGTACTTC; CDR3aa: CASSVSGGGLEQYF
v_gene: TRBV29-1; abundance: NA; d_gene: TRBD2; j_gene: TRBJ2-5; CDR3nt: TGCAGCGTTGTCGGGGGACTAGCGGGTGGAGAGACCCAGTACTTC; CDR3aa: CSVVGGLAGGETQYF